What follows describes a single TCR beta chain. Its cognate antigen is unknown. This sample is part of a study of shared clonotypes between healthy human individuals. Study-wide results and limits: Of the naive CD4 clonotypes, approximately 5% were shared across several donors.

The CDR3 is made up of 16 amino acids. Germline V CDR1 and CDR2: SGHRS, YFSETQ. The germline V and J ends were trimmed by 5 bases and 4 bases, with 19 bases remaining between them. Clones were read by immunoSEQ multiplex PCR, and TCRdb kept only the in-frame ones, dropping some. The sample contains approximately 700,000 clones, around 73% of which appear only once. Sequencing was carried out using memory CD4+ T cells sorted from blood. Described subset: CD45RA-negative fraction. The clonotype originates from a woman aged 30 to 39 in good health. The gene calls are TRBV5-1 and TRBJ2-1; maybe TRBD1 (6 bases). The DNA for the CDR3 is TGCGCCAGCAGGCCCCAAACAGGGACATTGTACAATGAGCAGTTCTTC. It specifies CASRPQTGTLYNEQFF.